This T cell receptor (beta chain) was captured by sequencing in a study of blood T cell repertoires in COVID-19 (dated by TCRdb to 2020 to 2021). For context, the study as a whole: Samples covering the acute and convalescent phases of COVID-19 were provided by collaborators in the United States, Italy and Spain. The prospective study material was composed of cDNA or gDNA derived from T cells, B-cell-depleted T cells, or PBMCs. Deeply sampled blood TCRbeta repertoires from subjects exposed to, actively infected with, or recovered from COVID-19 were included in the dataset. The repertoires were released in a freely available public database meant as a resource for research on the immune response to SARS-CoV-2. The samples were drawn from two sources: the first 160 participants of the ongoing ImmuneRACE study, and 1,000 to 1,500 subjects contributed by 6 global collaborators. The sample metadata nearly always contained a de-identified subject ID, COVID-19 status, age in years and sex. Where HLA class I and class II types were available, the types were taken from metadata supplied by the sample provider, not from assay-based typing. What the authors observed across the whole study: The quantity of clinical and demographic metadata differed by source and by participant and was supplied without curation.

Participants in the prospective study were enrolled through a virtual design, were aged roughly 18 to 90 years, and lived in roughly 25 United States geographic areas. In the prospective study, participants were assigned to cohorts based on the clinical history participants reported in a screening survey and a study questionnaire. Each participant in the prospective study had whole blood, serum and a nasopharyngeal or oropharyngeal swab collected by mobile phlebotomists. Over a roughly 2-month period, participants in the prospective study had the option of providing additional blood draws and questionnaires. Before DNA extraction, prospective study blood samples were shipped either frozen or at room temperature. Notes on this clone: The antigen it binds to is not known. Base qualities are not at hand, and no much larger clone is one base apart.

From its cysteine to its phenylalanine, the CDR3 spans 15 amino acids. Here the CDR3 DNA is all that survives: 45 bases in frame from base 1. V loses 3 bases at its end and J loses 5 bases; junction bases beyond the gene matches: 3. Sequences KGHSH (CDR1) and LQKENI (CDR2) are obtained from the germline V gene. TCRbeta CDR3 regions were amplified from genomic DNA using the immunoSEQ Assay, a bias-controlled multiplex PCR. Under the source paper's analysis protocol: Nucleated cell counts per sample were estimated from amplification of reference gene primers within the assay. To quantify the absolute abundance of each unique TCRbeta CDR3 rearrangement, sequence reads were collapsed and filtered. For each sample, productive Simpson clonality was calculated by taking the square root of Simpson's diversity index across productive rearrangements. TCRdb stores this immuneACCESS table with in-frame sequences only. Part of the clones is absent; in the studies checked, under half of the shortfall reflects unresolved V genes, and no reason is known for the rest. D and trimming come from the DNA, and the V and J calls and clone size come from that table. The sample table contains around 250,000 clones; only one count was recorded for 85% to 90% of them. The leading ten clones occupy over 3.5% of the sample.

The receptor chain draws on TRBV18 and TRBJ2-5; TRBD2 agrees with 13 junctional bases. This receptor was identified in a woman in her 30s with acute COVID-19. Sequenced input: PBMCs or T cells enriched from blood (not recorded which). The CDR3 amino acid sequence is: CASSPGLAGTETQYF. The nucleotide sequence is given as TGTGCCAGCTCACCGGGACTAGCGGGAACGGAGACCCAGTACTTC. The CDR3 plus the reference TRBV18 and TRBJ2-5 genes for the other parts give the full variable domain: NAGVMQNPRHLVRRRGQEARLRCSPMKGHSHVYWYRQLPEEGLKFMVYLQKENIIDESGMPKERFSAEFPKEGPSILRIQQVVRGDSAAYFCASSPGLAGTETQYFGPGTRLLVL.